This is a list of T cell receptor beta chains from one sample in a study of CD4 T cells in relation to SARS-CoV-2 and coronaviruses. What these receptors recognize is not known. The table came from immunoSEQ multiplex PCR; TCRdb's copy has only in-frame clones and leaves some out. The sample lists 20,000 to 25,000 clones, around four fifths occurring once. Specimen: CD4+ T cells from PBMCs, cultured in vitro. The receptors come from a human donor in good health. The CDR3 runs from the conserved cysteine through the conserved F or W. The D gene is left open where the match is weak. Some rows have no size entry. The others give once, few or many, or a class for an expanded clone.

>-|TRBJ1-3|-|TRBV20-1
TGCAGTGCTAGTCGGTCTGGAAACACCATATATTTT
CSASRSGNTIYF
>TRBD2|TRBJ2-1|once|TRBV7-3
TGTGCCAGCAGCACTAGCGGGAGGGCCGGCAATGAGCAGTTCTTC
CASSTSGRAGNEQFF
>-|TRBJ2-7|-|TRBV5-1
TGCGCCAGCAGTTATGTTAGGGGACCCACTTACGAGCAGTACTTC
CASSYVRGPTYEQYF
>-|TRBJ1-2|-|TRBV4-2
TGTGCCAGCAGCCAAGGGGGTGGGGGGGCGGTCGGCTATGGCTACACCTTC
CASSQGGGGAVGYGYTF
>-|TRBJ2-6|-|TRBV6-1
TGTGCCAGCAGTGAAGCAAAGGGAGTGGCCAACGTCCTGACTTTC
CASSEAKGVANVLTF
>-|TRBJ2-7|-|TRBV6-5
TGTGCCAGCAGTTCTATAGCCGGGACTCGATCCTACGAGCAGTACTTC
CASSSIAGTRSYEQYF
>-|TRBJ1-5|few|TRBV28
TGTGCCAGCAGTCCACAGCTCGGGAATCAGCCCCAGCATTTT
CASSPQLGNQPQHF
>-|TRBJ1-3|-|TRBV5-1
TGCGCCAGCAGCTTGGGGAGCTCTGGAAACACCATATATTTT
CASSLGSSGNTIYF
>-|TRBJ1-2|-|TRBV5-4
TGTGCCAGCAGTCATCTAGGGGGAAAAGGCTACACCTTC
CASSHLGGKGYTF
>-|TRBJ2-2|-|TRBV10-3
TGTGCCATCAGTGATCAGGGCCACGGGGAGCTGTTTTTT
CAISDQGHGELFF
>-|TRBJ2-3|few|TRBV18
TGTGCCAGCTCAGGGGGCACAGATACGCAGTATTTT
CASSGGTDTQYF
>-|TRBJ1-1|few|TRBV5-1
TGCGCCAGCAGCAAAGGTTCCCGGGACAAACAGACGAACACTGAAGCTTTCTTT
CASSKGSRDKQTNTEAFF
>TRBD1|TRBJ2-7|-|TRBV15
TGTGCCACCAGCAGAGAAGGGACAGGGTACGAGCAGTACTTC
CATSREGTGYEQYF
>-|TRBJ2-5|-|TRBV3-1/TRBV3-2
TGTGCCAGCAGCAGTAGAGGGAGGGAGACCCAGTACTTC
CASSSRGRETQYF
>-|TRBJ2-5|-|TRBV18
TGTGCCAGCTCACCACTGGGTCAGGGGCCCCAAGAGACCCAGTACTTC
CASSPLGQGPQETQYF
>-|TRBJ2-4|-|TRBV3-1/TRBV3-2
TGTGCCAGCAGTCAACGACAGGCCCAGTACTTC
CASSQRQAQYF
>-|TRBJ1-1|-|TRBV28
TGTGCCAGCAGTACGAACACTGAAGCTTTCTTT
CASSTNTEAFF
>TRBD1|TRBJ1-2|-|TRBV19
TGTGCCAGTAGTAGCCGGGACAGACACCCCTATGGCTACACCTTC
CASSSRDRHPYGYTF
>TRBD2|TRBJ2-6|-|TRBV19
TGTGCCACTCACCGCGGGGGGGTAGATGGGGCCAACGTCCTGACTTTC
CATHRGGVDGANVLTF
>TRBD1|TRBJ2-1|-|TRBV28
TGTGCCAGCAGTCAAATAAGGGGACAGGGTAATGAGCAGTTCTTC
CASSQIRGQGNEQFF
>-|TRBJ2-7|-|TRBV3-1/TRBV3-2
TGTGCCAGCAGCCGGCGACGGGACTTCACCTACGAGCAGTACTTC
CASSRRRDFTYEQYF
>-|TRBJ2-1|-|TRBV19
TGTGCCAGTAGTATGCAGACCAATGAGCAGTTCTTC
CASSMQTNEQFF
>-|TRBJ2-7|-|TRBV11-2
TGTGCCAGCAGCTTAGCTGTCAGGGGCACCTACGAGCAGTACTTC
CASSLAVRGTYEQYF
>TRBD1|TRBJ1-2|-|TRBV29-1
TGCAGCGTTGACTGGGGGACAGCCTCCTATGGCTACACCTTC
CSVDWGTASYGYTF
>-|TRBJ2-3|-|TRBV10-3
TGTGCCATCAGTGTTGCGGCCTCGAGCACAGATACGCAGTATTTT
CAISVAASSTDTQYF
>TRBD2|TRBJ2-7|-|TRBV12-5
TGTGCTAGTGGTTTGAGACTAGCTACGGAAACCTACGAGCAGTACTTC
CASGLRLATETYEQYF